A single sample is the source of the 32 T cell receptor beta chains below, sequenced in a study of regulatory T cells in long-lasting Graves disease. TCR beta libraries were built with iRepertoire HTBI primers and Arm-PCR of CDR3 regions. Using its own MiXCR run on the multiplex PCR reads, TCRdb lists one record per CDR3 protein. The table shows around 340,000 distinct CDR3 sequences, with roughly 21% occurring only once. Time point specified: persistent/refractory GD, antithyroid drugs over 5 years with positive TRAb. Researchers made the TCR library from RNA that was extracted from PBMCs. Sequenced material: peripheral blood mononuclear cells (PBMCs), taken when the disease was refractory, from a patient treated with antithyroid drugs. The receptors derive from a female donor with Graves disease.

This clonotype has just a few counts. The CDR3 region is CASSFSGQGIYGYTF. CDR3 sequence (DNA): TGTGCCAGCAGTTTCTCGGGACAGGGTATCTATGGCTACACCTTC. The gene calls are TRBV27 and TRBJ1-2; 9 positions match TRBD1. The germline CDR1 and CDR2 sequences are MNHEY and SMNVEV (reference sequence). The V and J ends lost 3 bases and 4 bases, in that order; junction bases with no gene match: 6. The CDR3 is 15 amino acids.

This clonotype occurred a few times. This CDR3 reads CASSQQPTSDTQYF. The DNA for the CDR3 is TGTGCCAGCAGCCAACAACCGACTAGCGATACGCAGTATTTT. The chain is built from TRBV3-1 and TRBJ2-3; 7 bases map to TRBD2. CDR1 and CDR2 (germline): LGHDT, YNNKEL (reference sequence). This CDR3 has 14 residues. V lost 2 bases to trimming and J lost 6 bases; unmatched junction nucleotides: 5.

Many counts were recorded for this clonotype. The V call is TRBV30, the J call TRBJ1-1; tentatively, D is TRBD1 (5 bases). V was cut by 2 bases and J by 8 bases, with 12 bases left in between. There are 12 residues in the CDR3. The germline V gene has CDR1 GTSNPN and CDR2 SVGIG (reference sequence). CDR3 nucleotides: TGTGCCTGGAGTCCTGAAGGGACGGAAGCTTTCTTT. This sequence encodes CAWSPEGTEAFF.

This clonotype was seen repeatedly, ten times or more. The chain combines TRBV6-2 or TRBV6-3 with TRBJ1-5; tentatively, D is TRBD1 (6 bases). Germline loops: CDR1 MNHEY, CDR2 SVGEGT. The ends were cut back, 4 bases at V and 1 base at J, with 14 bases in the middle. The CDR3 spans 16 residues. The CDR3 protein is CASSSRGDTSNQPQHF. The CDR3 bases are TGTGCCAGCAGTTCCCGAGGGGACACGAGCAATCAGCCCCAGCATTTT.

V and J are TRBV6-1 and TRBJ1-2; D is undetermined. V lost 2 bases, J lost 0 bases, and 7 bases lay in between. CDR1 MNHNS and CDR2 SASEGT come from the germline V gene. CDR3 length: 14 amino acids. CDR3 nucleotide sequence: TGTGCCAGCAGTGAACCCGGGACTAACTATGGCTACACCTTC. Its protein is CASSEPGTNYGYTF.

This clonotype was observed many times. V is TRBV27 and J is TRBJ2-5; D unresolved. V dropped 3 bases and J dropped 4 bases, with 9 bases sitting between them. The germline V gene encodes CDR1 MNHEY and CDR2 SMNVEV (reference sequence). CDR3 length: 13 amino acids. Here the CDR3 reads CASSFGRLETQYF. For the CDR3, the DNA is TGTGCCAGCAGTTTCGGTAGACTAGAGACCCAGTACTTC.

This clonotype was detected ten times or more. The chain couples TRBV6-1 to TRBJ2-1; D remains ambiguous. Germline CDR1 and CDR2: MNHNS and SASEGT. The CDR3 covers 15 residues. Trimming pared 7 bases from V and 2 bases from J, leaving 15 bases between. The CDR3 is CASIPMALPYNEQFF. The CDR3 region has the DNA TGTGCCAGCATCCCAATGGCGTTACCCTACAATGAGCAGTTCTTC.

This clonotype has a count of ten or more. The chain carries TRBV12-3 or TRBV12-4 and TRBJ1-1, with D unresolved. The germline V and J ends were trimmed by 3 bases and 1 base, with 12 bases remaining between them. This CDR3 region has 15 residues. The CDR3 protein is CASSFLAATNTEAFF. The DNA of the CDR3 is TGTGCCAGCAGTTTTCTGGCAGCGACGAACACTGAAGCTTTCTTT.

In this sample, this clonotype turned up many times. This sequence joins TRBV6-2 or TRBV6-3 and TRBJ2-7; 7 positions match TRBD1. Germline CDR1 reads MNHEY; CDR2 reads SVGEGT. The CDR3 runs to 15 residues. V lost 3 bases and J lost 8; bases outside the gene matches: 13. In nucleotides, the CDR3 is TGTGCCAGCAGTTATTCGGGCCTACAGGGGCCGAAGCAGTACTTC. This gives the protein CASSYSGLQGPKQYF.

This clonotype was observed a single time. J is TRBJ2-3 and V is TRBV5-1; 7 nucleotides line up with TRBD1. This CDR3 region has 16 residues. CDR1 is SGHRS, CDR2 YFSETQ, per germline. With 0 bases clipped from V and 0 bases from J, the junction kept 4 bases outside the gene matches. The CDR3 spells CASSLGQGPSTDTQYF. The CDR3 DNA reads as TGCGCCAGCAGCTTGGGACAGGGCCCTAGCACAGATACGCAGTATTTT.

This clonotype was seen a handful of times. This chain uses TRBV7-2 with TRBJ2-5; D is unresolved. Per the germline V gene, CDR1 is SGHTA and CDR2 is FQGNSA. The CDR3 runs 13 residues. Deletions cut 5 bases from V and 2 bases from J, with 9 bases between. The CDR3 loop reads CASSNSLQETQYF. The CDR3 bases are TGTGCCAGCAGCAACAGCCTACAAGAGACCCAGTACTTC. The full variable domain, its missing parts supplied by reference TRBV7-2 and TRBJ2-5, is GAGVSQSPSNKVTEKGKDVELRCDPISGHTALYWYRQSLGQGLEFLIYFQGNSAPDKSGLPSDRFSAERTGGSVSTLTIQRTQQEDSAVYLCASSNSLQETQYFGPGTRLLVL.

In its sample, this clonotype was seen many times. The chain is built from TRBV20-1 and TRBJ2-2; weak D call: TRBD2 (6 bases). The germline V gene encodes CDR1 DFQATT and CDR2 SNEGSKA (reference sequence). Trimming pared 1 base from V and 0 bases from J, leaving 9 bases between. The CDR3 has 15 residues. CDR3 sequence: CSARAGTSNTGELFF. The CDR3 bases are TGCAGTGCTAGAGCCGGGACTTCGAACACCGGGGAGCTGTTTTTT.

This clonotype was counted only a few times. The V and J genes are TRBV7-8 and TRBJ2-7; 7 bases fit TRBD1. Germline trimming cut 3 bases from V and 4 bases from J; bases unmatched to any gene: 15. This CDR3 comprises 17 residues. Germline V gene lookup returns CDR1 SGHVS and CDR2 FQNEAQ. CDR3 protein: CASSFGGIGGELYEQYF. CDR3 bases: TGTGCCAGCAGCTTCGGAGGAATAGGGGGCGAATTGTACGAGCAGTACTTC. The whole variable domain, filled in from reference TRBV7-8 and TRBJ2-7, reads GAGVSQSPRYKVAKRGQDVALRCDPISGHVSLFWYQQALGQGPEFLTYFQNEAQLDKSGLPSDRFFAERPEGSVSTLKIQRTQQEDSAVYLCASSFGGIGGELYEQYFGPGTRLTVT.

This clonotype has a count of ten or more. The rearrangement uses TRBV12-3 or TRBV12-4 and TRBJ1-5; 7 nucleotides align to TRBD1. The CDR3 sequence is 16 residues long. The ends lost 5 bases at V and 1 base at J; junction bases unmatched: 8. The CDR3: CASSDRQGRSNQPQHF. The CDR3 DNA is TGTGCCAGCAGTGACCGACAGGGAAGGAGCAATCAGCCCCAGCATTTT.

This clonotype was observed at least ten times. The chain couples TRBV6-5 to TRBJ2-7; TRBD1 agrees at 8 bases. The CDR3 length is 12 residues. V lost 4 bases and J lost 5; bases outside the gene matches: 1. CDR1 is MNHEY and CDR2 is SVGAGI in the germline V gene. The CDR3 DNA reads TGTGCCAGCAGTTCAGGGGGCCACGAGCAGTACTTC. Its translation: CASSSGGHEQYF.

This clonotype showed up many times. The chain is built from TRBV11-2 and TRBJ1-1; D may be TRBD1 (5 bases). The CDR3 runs 14 residues. Deletions cut 5 bases from V and 1 base from J, with 11 bases between. Germline CDR1 is SGHAT and CDR2 is FQNNGV. The CDR3 region is CASSLATGNTEAFF. The CDR3 DNA follows: TGTGCCAGCAGCCTCGCAACAGGGAACACTGAAGCTTTCTTT.

The rearrangement joins TRBV19 to TRBJ1-5, with D possibly matching TRBD1 (5 bases). CDR1 is LNHDA and CDR2 is SQIVND in the germline V gene (reference sequence). V was cut by 10 bases and J by 7 bases, with 17 bases left in between. The CDR3 is 13 amino acids. The CDR3 protein is CATTSGGNQPQHF. CDR3 DNA sequence: TGTGCCACCACCTCGGGGGGGAACCAGCCCCAGCATTTT.

This clonotype has only one observation. The chain couples TRBV9 to TRBJ1-4; D is unresolved. V gave up 0 bases and J gave up 3 bases, with 12 bases separating them. CDR1 is SGDLS and CDR2 is YYNGEE in the germline V gene. The CDR3 spans 16 residues. The CDR3 sequence is CASSVGTSAANEKLFF. The CDR3 DNA reads TGTGCCAGCAGCGTAGGGACGTCTGCAGCTAATGAAAAACTGTTTTTT.

Comments on this clonotype: This likely reflects a read error, since a far larger clone is one base away. The chain combines TRBV11-3 with TRBJ1-6; tentative D call: TRBD1 (5 bases). The CDR3 consists of 14 residues. V was clipped by 4 bases and J by 7 bases, with 11 bases between them. CDR1 and CDR2 from the germline V gene are SGHNT and YENEEA. The DNA for the CDR3 is TGTGCCAGCAGCTCAGGAGCAGGGAATTCACCCCTCCACTTT. Amino acids: CASSSGAGNSPLHF.

This rearrangement joins TRBV7-9 to TRBJ2-2; weak D call: TRBD2 (6 bases). The ends were cut back, 5 bases at V and 3 bases at J, with 10 bases in the middle. Germline V CDR1 and CDR2: SEHNR, FQNEAQ (reference sequence). The CDR3 has 14 amino acids. CDR3 sequence (DNA): TGTGCCAGCAGCCCCAGGGAGGACACCGGGGAGCTGTTTTTT. Its protein is CASSPREDTGELFF.

This clonotype was observed many times. CDR3: CASSSSVGVGQPQHF. CDR3 bases: TGTGCCAGCAGCTCCTCCGTCGGGGTAGGCCAGCCCCAGCATTTT. The chain recombines TRBV7-8 with TRBJ1-5; no definite D call. Germline loops: CDR1 SGHVS, CDR2 FQNEAQ. Trimming shortened V by 4 bases and J by 7 bases, and 17 bases separated the two germline ends. The CDR3 loop spans 15 amino acids. Full variable domain (remainder filled in from reference TRBV7-8 and TRBJ1-5): GAGVSQSPRYKVAKRGQDVALRCDPISGHVSLFWYQQALGQGPEFLTYFQNEAQLDKSGLPSDRFFAERPEGSVSTLKIQRTQQEDSAVYLCASSSSVGVGQPQHFGDGTRLSIL.

This clonotype was seen a few times. V usage is TRBV5-1 and J usage is TRBJ1-4, with a weak D call TRBD1 (5 bases). Germline assignment: CDR1 SGHRS and CDR2 YFSETQ. Trimming shortened V by 0 bases and J by 8 bases, and 11 bases separated the two germline ends. This CDR3 is 14 amino acids long. The CDR3 spells CASSLAAGREKLFF. The CDR3 region has the DNA TGCGCCAGCAGCTTGGCGGCAGGGCGAGAAAAACTGTTTTTT.

The chain joins TRBV30 to TRBJ1-2; TRBD1 might be the D (5 bases). CDR1 and CDR2 from the germline V gene are GTSNPN and SVGIG (reference sequence). CDR3 length: 14 residues. The germline V and J ends were trimmed by 1 base and 5 bases, with 14 bases remaining between them. The CDR3 reads CAWSGGLWGYGYTF. The CDR3 nucleotides are TGTGCCTGGAGTGGGGGACTTTGGGGGTATGGCTACACCTTC.

In its sample, this clonotype was seen many times. J is TRBJ2-7 and V is TRBV7-9; D is unclear. The V end lost 3 bases, the J end lost 3 bases, and 12 bases lay between the germline ends. CDR1 and CDR2 from the germline V gene are SEHNR and FQNEAQ (reference sequence). The CDR3 loop spans 14 amino acids. Here the CDR3 DNA reads TGTGCCAGCAGCTTTTCTGGGGTAAACTACGAGCAGTACTTC. Translating gives CASSFSGVNYEQYF.

This chain links TRBV15 with TRBJ1-1, with no clear D. The CDR3 spans 14 residues. V lost 0 bases and J lost 4, with 9 bases in between. Germline CDR1 LNHNV, CDR2 YYDKDF (reference sequence). CDR3 DNA sequence: TGTGCCACCAGCAGAGATCTCGTGGGCACTGAAGCTTTCTTT. This sequence encodes CATSRDLVGTEAFF.

The sample holds many counts of this clonotype. The chain joins TRBV25-1 to TRBJ1-4; D may be TRBD1 (5 bases). Germline V CDR1 and CDR2: MGHDK, SYGVNS. This CDR3 has 14 amino acids. Trimming took off 1 base at V and 8 bases at J, with 11 bases between the two ends. CDR3 in amino acids: CASSEWGRGEKLFF. CDR3 DNA sequence: TGTGCCAGCAGTGAATGGGGGAGAGGAGAAAAACTGTTTTTT.

The V gene is TRBV27, the J gene TRBJ1-2, with D perhaps TRBD1 (6 bases). The CDR3 length is 14 residues. V dropped 6 bases and J dropped 2 bases, with 13 bases sitting between them. Germline V gene data show CDR1 as MNHEY and CDR2 as SMNVEV (reference sequence). CDR3 sequence: CASRTGQTNYGYTF. CDR3 nucleotide sequence: TGTGCCAGCAGAACAGGGCAGACCAACTATGGCTACACCTTC.

This chain uses TRBV4-1 with TRBJ2-5, with a possible D match to TRBD2 (5 bases). The CDR3 has 13 residues. Trimming took off 5 bases at V and 1 base at J, with 8 bases between the two ends. Germline CDR1 reads MGHRA; CDR2 reads YSYEKL. The CDR3 nucleotides are TGCGCCAGCAGCTGGACTTCCCAAGAGACCCAGTACTTC. Its translation: CASSWTSQETQYF.

CDR3 loop: CASSSTAYSGANVLTF. CDR3 DNA: TGTGCCAGCAGTTCCACAGCCTACTCTGGGGCCAACGTCCTGACTTTC. The rearrangement links TRBV28 to TRBJ2-6; D is unresolved. In germline, CDR1 is MDHEN, CDR2 SYDVKM. V lost 4 bases, J lost 0 bases, and 10 bases lay in between. The CDR3 loop spans 16 amino acids.

In its sample, this clonotype was seen many times. This chain uses TRBV20-1 with TRBJ1-5, with unresolved D. Germline V gives CDR1 DFQATT, CDR2 SNEGSKA (reference sequence). With 6 bases removed from V and 3 bases from J, the gap between germline ends came to 12 bases. The CDR3 has 13 amino acids. This CDR3 is CSADGRYNQPQHF. As DNA, the CDR3 is TGCAGTGCGGATGGACGGTACAATCAGCCCCAGCATTTT.

This rearrangement joins TRBV18 to TRBJ2-7, with D perhaps assigned TRBD1 or TRBD2 (6 bases each). The CDR3 extends over 15 amino acids. The germline gives CDR1 KGHSH, CDR2 LQKENI. Trimming pared 6 bases from V and 2 bases from J, leaving 17 bases between. The CDR3 sequence: CASSQEGGAPYEQYF. The CDR3 nucleotides are TGTGCCAGCTCTCAGGAGGGGGGAGCGCCCTACGAGCAGTACTTC.

V and J are TRBV30 and TRBJ1-5, with D maybe TRBD1 (6 bases). There are 13 residues in the CDR3. Germline V CDR1 and CDR2: GTSNPN, SVGIG (reference sequence). The V end lost 3 bases, the J end lost 7 bases, and 13 bases lay between the germline ends. Here the CDR3 DNA reads TGTGCCTGGAGCTCACAGGGCCAGCAGCCCCAGCATTTT. Protein sequence: CAWSSQGQQPQHF. Full variable domain (remainder filled in from reference TRBV30 and TRBJ1-5): SQTIHQWPATLVQPVGSPLSLECTVEGTSNPNLYWYRQAAGRGLQLLFYSVGIGQISSEVPQNLSASRPQDRQFILSSKKLLLSDSGFYLCAWSSQGQQPQHFGDGTRLSIL.